This T cell receptor beta chain was identified during a study of T-cell memory formation after mild COVID-19. Study-wide points: While clones contracting from day 15 to 85 were balanced between CD4 and CD8, later expanders leaned CD4+. Pre-infection memory contained some responding clones, which suggested that cross-reactive memory had joined. Chiefly within CM and EM were the contracting CD4+ clones; CD8+ ones were within EMRA.

The CDR3 consists of 15 residues. CDR1 is LGHNA and CDR2 is YNFKEQ in the germline V gene. Deletions cut 0 bases from V and 0 bases from J, with 9 bases between. In regard to this clonotype: The antigen is undetermined.

Sample barcodes and UMIs were carried by the TCR alpha and TCR beta cDNA libraries that 5'RACE generated with constant-segment primers. MiXCR, run by TCRdb on the 5' RACE reads, gives a single entry per CDR3 protein. The data contain some 410,000 distinct CDR3 sequences, 23% of them seen just once; the ten biggest clones take up 10% to 15%. The sequence was obtained from an adult woman who had mild COVID-19 (a few samples of this study predate the infection). Cell type and time point are not known. J is TRBJ2-7 and V is TRBV4-2; D is ambiguous. Material for sequencing was PBMCs or a T cell subset sorted from them (not recorded which). CDR3 sequence reads: CASSQEIYLSYEQYF. DNA of the CDR3: TGTGCCAGCAGCCAAGAGATCTACCTCTCCTACGAGCAGTACTTC.